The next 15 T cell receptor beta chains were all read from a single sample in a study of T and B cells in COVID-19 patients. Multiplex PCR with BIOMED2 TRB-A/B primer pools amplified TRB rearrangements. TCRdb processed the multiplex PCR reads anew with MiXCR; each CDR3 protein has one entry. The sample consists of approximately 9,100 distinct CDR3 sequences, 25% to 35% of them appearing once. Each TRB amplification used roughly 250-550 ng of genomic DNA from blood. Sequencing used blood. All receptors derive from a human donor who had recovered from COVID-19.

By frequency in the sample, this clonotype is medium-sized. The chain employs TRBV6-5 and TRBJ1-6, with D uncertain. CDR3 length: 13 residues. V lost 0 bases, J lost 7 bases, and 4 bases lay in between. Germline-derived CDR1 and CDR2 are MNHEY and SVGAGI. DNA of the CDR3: TGTGCCAGCAGTTACTCCGGGAATTCACCCCTCCACTTT. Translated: CASSYSGNSPLHF.

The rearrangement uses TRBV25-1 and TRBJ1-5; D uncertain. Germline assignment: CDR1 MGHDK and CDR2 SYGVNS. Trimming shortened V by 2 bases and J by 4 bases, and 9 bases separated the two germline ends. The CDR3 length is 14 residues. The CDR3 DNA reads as TGTGCCAGCAGTGAAATGGGCAGAAATCAGCCCCAGCATTTT. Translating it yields CASSEMGRNQPQHF.

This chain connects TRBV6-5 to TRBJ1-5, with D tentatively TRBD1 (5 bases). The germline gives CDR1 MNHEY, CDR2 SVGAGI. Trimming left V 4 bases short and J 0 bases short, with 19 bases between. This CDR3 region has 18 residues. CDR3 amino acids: CASSLSPDRDYSNQPQHF. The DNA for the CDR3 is TGTGCCAGCAGTTTATCCCCTGACAGAGATTATAGCAATCAGCCCCAGCATTTT.

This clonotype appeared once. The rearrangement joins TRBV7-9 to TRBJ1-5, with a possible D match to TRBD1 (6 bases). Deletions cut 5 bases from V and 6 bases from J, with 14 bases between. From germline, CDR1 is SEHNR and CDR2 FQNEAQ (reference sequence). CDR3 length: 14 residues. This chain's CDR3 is CASSPPGESQPQHF. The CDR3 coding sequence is TGTGCCAGCAGCCCACCAGGGGAGAGTCAGCCCCAGCATTTT.

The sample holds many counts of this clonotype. This CDR3 is CSVPGTGLTEAFF. CDR3 DNA sequence: TGCAGCGTACCCGGGACAGGGCTCACTGAAGCTTTCTTT. The gene calls are TRBV29-1 and TRBJ1-1, with 9 nucleotides matching TRBD1. V dropped 6 bases and J dropped 4; count of bases not matched to a gene: 6. Germline V gives CDR1 SQVTM, CDR2 ANQGSEA. The CDR3 runs to 13 residues.

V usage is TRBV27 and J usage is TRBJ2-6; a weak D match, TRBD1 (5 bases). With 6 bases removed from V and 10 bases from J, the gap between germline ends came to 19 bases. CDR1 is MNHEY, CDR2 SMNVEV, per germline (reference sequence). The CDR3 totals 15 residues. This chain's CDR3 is CASRPGSSGVNVLTF. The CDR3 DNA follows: TGTGCCAGCAGACCAGGGTCCTCTGGGGTTAACGTCCTGACTTTC.

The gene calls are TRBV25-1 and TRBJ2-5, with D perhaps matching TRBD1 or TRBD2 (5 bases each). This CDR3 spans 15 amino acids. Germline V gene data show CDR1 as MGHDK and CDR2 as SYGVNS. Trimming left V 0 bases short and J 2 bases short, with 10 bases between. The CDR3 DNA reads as TGTGCCAGCAGTGAATATTGGGGGAATCAAGAGACCCAGTACTTC. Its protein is CASSEYWGNQETQYF.

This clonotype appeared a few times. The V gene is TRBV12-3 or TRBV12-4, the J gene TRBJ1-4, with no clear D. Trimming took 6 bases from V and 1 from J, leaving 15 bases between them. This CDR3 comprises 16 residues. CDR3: CASSSHAGGTNEKLFF. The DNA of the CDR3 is TGTGCCAGCAGCTCACATGCAGGCGGAACTAATGAAAAACTGTTTTTT.

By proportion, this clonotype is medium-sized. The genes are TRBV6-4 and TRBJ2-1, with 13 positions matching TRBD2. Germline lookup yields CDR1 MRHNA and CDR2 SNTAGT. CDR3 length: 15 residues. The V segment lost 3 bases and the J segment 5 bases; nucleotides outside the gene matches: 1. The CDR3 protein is CASSEGTSGDNEQFF. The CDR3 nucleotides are TGTGCCAGCAGTGAGGGGACTAGCGGGGACAATGAGCAGTTCTTC.

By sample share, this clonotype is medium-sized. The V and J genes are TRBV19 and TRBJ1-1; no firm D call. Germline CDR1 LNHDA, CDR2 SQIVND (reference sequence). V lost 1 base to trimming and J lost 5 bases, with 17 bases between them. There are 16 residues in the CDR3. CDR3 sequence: CASSIGRGGVGTEAFF. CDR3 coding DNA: TGTGCCAGTAGTATAGGTCGTGGAGGAGTGGGGACTGAAGCTTTCTTT. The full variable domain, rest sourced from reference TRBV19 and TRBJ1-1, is DGGITQSPKYLFRKEGQNVTLSCEQNLNHDAMYWYRQDPGQGLRLIYYSQIVNDFQKGDIAEGYSVSREKKESFPLTVTSAQKNPTAFYLCASSIGRGGVGTEAFFGQGTRLTVV.

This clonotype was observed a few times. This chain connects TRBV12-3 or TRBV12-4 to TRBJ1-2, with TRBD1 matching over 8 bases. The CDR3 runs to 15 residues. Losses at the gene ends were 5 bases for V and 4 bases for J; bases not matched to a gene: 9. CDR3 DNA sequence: TGTGCCAGCAGTGTACTGACAGGGGAGGGCTATGGCTACACCTTC. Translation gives CASSVLTGEGYGYTF.

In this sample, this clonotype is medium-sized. The CDR3 nucleotides are TGTGCCAGCGGAGGACTGGCCGGGGAGCTGTTTTTT. Translating gives CASGGLAGELFF. J is TRBJ2-2 and V is TRBV27; possibly TRBD2 for D (5 bases). From germline, CDR1 is MNHEY and CDR2 SMNVEV (reference sequence). V gave up 8 bases and J gave up 6 bases, with 10 bases separating them. There are 12 residues in the CDR3.

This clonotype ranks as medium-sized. The CDR3 DNA reads as TGTGCCAGCAGTCGGACGGACAGGGATCCCTCGGCCGGGGAGCTGTTTTTT. Translated: CASSRTDRDPSAGELFF. V gene TRBV6-6 combines with J gene TRBJ2-2, with 8 bases fitting TRBD1. Germline V gene lookup returns CDR1 MNHNY and CDR2 SVGAGI (reference sequence). The CDR3 covers 17 residues. Losses at the gene ends were 5 bases for V and 6 bases for J; bases not matched to a gene: 14.

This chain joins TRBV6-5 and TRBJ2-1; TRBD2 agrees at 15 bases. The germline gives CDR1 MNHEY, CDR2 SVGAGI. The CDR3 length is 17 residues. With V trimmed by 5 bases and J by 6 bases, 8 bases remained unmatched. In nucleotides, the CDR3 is TGTGCCAGCAGTACCCGGACTAGCGGGGGGGCTCGCAATGAGCAGTTCTTC. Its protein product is CASSTRTSGGARNEQFF.

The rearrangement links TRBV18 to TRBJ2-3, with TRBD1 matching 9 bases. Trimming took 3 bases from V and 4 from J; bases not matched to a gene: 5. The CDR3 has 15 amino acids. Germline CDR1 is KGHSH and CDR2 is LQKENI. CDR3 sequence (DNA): TGTGCCAGCTCACCTGGACAGGGGTCAGCAGATACGCAGTATTTT. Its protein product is CASSPGQGSADTQYF. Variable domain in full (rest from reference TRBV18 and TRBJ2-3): NAGVMQNPRHLVRRRGQEARLRCSPMKGHSHVYWYRQLPEEGLKFMVYLQKENIIDESGMPKERFSAEFPKEGPSILRIQQVVRGDSAAYFCASSPGQGSADTQYFGPGTRLTVL.